This T cell receptor beta chain was found in a study of blood T cell repertoires in COVID-19. Profiling relied on immunoSEQ multiplex PCR, and the TCRdb table lists in-frame clones only, not all of them. Here the sample spans tens of thousands of clones, about nine tenths being singletons. Seattle-derived patients entered the study during active infection and were followed longitudinally. The germline gives CDR1 SGHRS, CDR2 YFSETQ. Trimming took 5 bases from V and 3 from J; bases not matched to a gene: 4. There are 14 residues in the CDR3. The sequencing sample was made of peripheral blood. This sequence was found in a man in his fifties with COVID-19, enrolled during active disease. This rearrangement joins TRBV5-1 to TRBJ1-1; TRBD1 aligns across 10 bases. CDR3 amino acids: CASRRGTGDTEAFF. The CDR3 DNA reads as TGCGCCAGCAGGAGGGGGACAGGGGACACTGAAGCTTTCTTT.